A single sample is the source of the 5 T cell receptor beta chains below, sequenced in a study of T cells in Graves' hyperthyroidism and ophthalmopathy. Using RNA transcripts as the source, TCR beta CDR3 regions were amplified. First-round RT-PCR of the TCR CDR3 relied on the HTBI primer set. TCRdb used MiXCR to reprocess the multiplex PCR reads, holding one entry per CDR3 protein. The repertoire includes 620,000 or so distinct CDR3 sequences, about 15% of them detected once, and approximately 13% sits in the top ten. Material for sequencing was blood. The source is a woman between 50 and 59 years old with Graves' ophthalmopathy.

This clonotype was seen many times. CDR3 sequence: CASSQAGGDTQYF. The CDR3 bases are TGTGCCAGCAGCCAAGCGGGGGGGGATACGCAGTATTTT. The chain carries TRBV3-1 and TRBJ2-3, with TRBD2 matching 8 bases. The CDR3 length is 13 residues. The V gene's germline CDR1 is LGHDT and CDR2 YNNKEL (reference sequence). V shed 1 base, J shed 6 bases, and the junction held 0 bases outside the gene matches.

This clonotype has only a few counts. The chain links TRBV6-2 or TRBV6-3 to TRBJ2-1, with TRBD2 matching over 7 bases. The germline V gene encodes CDR1 MNHEY and CDR2 SVGEGT. The trim removed 6 bases at V and 0 bases at J, leaving 8 bases unmatched. The CDR3 covers 16 residues. The CDR3 loop is CASSVSGANSYNEQFF. The CDR3 bases are TGTGCCAGCAGCGTCAGCGGGGCCAACTCCTACAATGAGCAGTTCTTC.

This clonotype has just a few counts. The gene calls are TRBV10-3 and TRBJ2-2; 13 bases are a match to TRBD2. CDR3 length: 17 amino acids. Trimming at V came to 6 bases and at J to 3 bases, leaving 7 bases not matched to a gene. Germline V CDR1 and CDR2: ENHRY, SYGVKD. The CDR3 sequence: CAISTRGLAGDTGELFF. In nucleotides, the CDR3 is TGTGCCATCAGCACCCGAGGACTAGCGGGAGACACCGGGGAGCTGTTTTTT.

This clonotype was detected many times. The rearrangement joins TRBV20-1 to TRBJ2-1; possible D gene TRBD1, 5 bases. Trimming took off 6 bases at V and 6 bases at J, with 21 bases between the two ends. Germline CDR1 reads DFQATT; CDR2 reads SNEGSKA (reference sequence). CDR3 length equals 15 residues. CDR3 bases: TGCAGTGCCAATACAGGACGCCGCACCATCAATGAGCAGTTCTTC. This translates into CSANTGRRTINEQFF.

Worth noting for this clonotype: This clone may be a read error of a much larger clone one base away. The chain combines TRBV18 with TRBJ1-2, with D perhaps TRBD1 (5 bases). The CDR3 is made up of 14 amino acids. Per germline, CDR1 KGHSH and CDR2 LQKENI. The CDR3: CSSSPTDRPYGYTF. The CDR3 bases are TGTTCCAGCTCACCAACCGACAGACCCTATGGCTACACCTTC.